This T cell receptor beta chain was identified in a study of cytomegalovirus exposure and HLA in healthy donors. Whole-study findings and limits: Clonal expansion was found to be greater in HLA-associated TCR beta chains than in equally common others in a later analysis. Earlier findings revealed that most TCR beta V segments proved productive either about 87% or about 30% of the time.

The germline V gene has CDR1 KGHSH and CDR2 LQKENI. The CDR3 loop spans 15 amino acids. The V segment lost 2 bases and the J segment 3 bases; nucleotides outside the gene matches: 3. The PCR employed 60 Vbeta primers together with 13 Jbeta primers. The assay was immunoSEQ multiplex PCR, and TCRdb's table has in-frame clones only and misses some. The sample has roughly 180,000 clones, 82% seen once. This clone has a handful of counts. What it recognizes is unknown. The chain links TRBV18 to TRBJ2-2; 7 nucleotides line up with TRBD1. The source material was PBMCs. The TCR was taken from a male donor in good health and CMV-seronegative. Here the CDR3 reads CASSPLQGYTGELFF. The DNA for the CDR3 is TGTGCCAGCTCACCATTACAGGGGTACACCGGGGAGCTGTTTTTT.